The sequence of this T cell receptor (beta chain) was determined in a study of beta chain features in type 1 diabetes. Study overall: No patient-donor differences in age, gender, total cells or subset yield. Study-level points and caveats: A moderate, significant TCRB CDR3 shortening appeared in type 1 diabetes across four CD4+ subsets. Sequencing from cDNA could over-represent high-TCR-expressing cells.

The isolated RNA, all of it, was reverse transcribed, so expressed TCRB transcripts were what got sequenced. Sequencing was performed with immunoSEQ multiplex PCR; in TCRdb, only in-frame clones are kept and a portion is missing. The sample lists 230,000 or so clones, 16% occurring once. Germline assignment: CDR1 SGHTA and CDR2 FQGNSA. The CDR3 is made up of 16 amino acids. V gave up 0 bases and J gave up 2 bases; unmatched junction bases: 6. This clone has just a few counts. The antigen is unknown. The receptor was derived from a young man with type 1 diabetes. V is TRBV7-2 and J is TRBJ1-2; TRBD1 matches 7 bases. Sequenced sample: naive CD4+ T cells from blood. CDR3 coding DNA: TGTGCCAGCAGCTTAGCGGGGACAGCTTCCAACTATGGCTACACCTTC. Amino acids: CASSLAGTASNYGYTF. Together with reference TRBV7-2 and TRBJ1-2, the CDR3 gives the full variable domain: GAGVSQSPSNKVTEKGKDVELRCDPISGHTALYWYRQSLGQGLEFLIYFQGNSAPDKSGLPSDRFSAERTGGSVSTLTIQRTQQEDSAVYLCASSLAGTASNYGYTFGSGTRLTVV.